This TCR beta chain was recorded in a study of post-analysis software for immune sequencing data. For the study at large: Relapsing-remitting, secondary progressive and progressive-relapsing multiple sclerosis were all included among the disease courses.

This clonotype appeared a few times. Its antigen is currently unknown. cDNA libraries for TCR beta contained unique molecular identifiers. TCRdb recomputed calls from the PCR reads with MiXCR, one row per CDR3 protein. The sample has 500,000 to 600,000 distinct CDR3 sequences; around 40% are singletons. Germline V gives CDR1 SNHLY, CDR2 FYNNEI. The CDR3 loop spans 15 amino acids. Losses at the gene ends were 2 bases for V and 3 bases for J; bases not matched to a gene: 4. General study points: Samples sharing a preparation batch grouped tightly together when assessed by F measure. Four or five TRBV segments were more frequent in patients than controls; TRBV5-6, TRBV5-1 and TRBV20-1 belonged to this group.

Sample: blood. The chain couples TRBV2 to TRBJ2-7, with 10 bases matching TRBD2. The receptor was derived from a girl aged 5 to 17 with multiple sclerosis. CDR3 coding DNA: TGTGCCAGCAGTGAAATCTCTAGCGGGGGCTACGAGCAGTACTTC. Protein: CASSEISSGGYEQYF.